This T cell receptor beta chain comes out of a study of blood T cell repertoires in COVID-19. Turning to the study itself: Researchers got acute and convalescent COVID-19 samples from the United States, Italy and Spain. Sample material is recorded as cDNA or gDNA derived from T cells, B-cell-depleted T cells, or PBMCs.

Germline CDR1 is SGHNT and CDR2 is YYREEE (reference sequence). Germline trimming cut 9 bases from V and 6 bases from J; bases unmatched to any gene: 11. The CDR3 sequence is 15 residues long. Sequencing used immunoSEQ multiplex PCR; TCRdb keeps in-frame clones, though not all of them. Among around 160,000 clones listed, 85% to 95% were seen once. The chain combines TRBV5-4 with TRBJ2-2; 10 nucleotides line up with TRBD1. The source is a woman between 55 and 75 years old with COVID-19, enrolled during active disease. Sequenced: peripheral blood. The CDR3 nucleotides read TGTGCCATCACCCTGGGACAGGGGTATTCCGGGGAGCTGTTTTTT. The encoded protein is CAITLGQGYSGELFF. Supplemented by reference TRBV5-4 and TRBJ2-2, the full variable domain reads ETGVTQSPTHLIKTRGQQVTLRCSSQSGHNTVSWYQQALGQGPQFIFQYYREEENGRGNFPPRFSGLQFPNYSSELNVNALELDDSALYLCAITLGQGYSGELFFGEGSRLTVL.